These 5 T cell receptor beta chains originate from one sample sequenced in a study of CD8 T cells in ankylosing spondylitis. Whole-study results and caveats: Ankylosing spondylitis blood appeared to be characterized by a TCR beta motif of several highly homologous variants.

TCRdb reprocessed the 5' RACE reads via MiXCR and lists one record per CDR3 protein. This table holds around 220,000 distinct CDR3 sequences, around 17% found once. What these receptors recognize is not known. Source material: blood, either unsorted or a sorted T cell fraction (not recorded which). These receptors came from a male donor with ankylosing spondylitis.

V usage is TRBV30 and J usage is TRBJ1-1; D is undetermined. This CDR3 region has 13 residues. Germline CDR1 is GTSNPN and CDR2 is SVGIG (reference sequence). V dropped 4 bases and J dropped 4 bases, with 13 bases sitting between them. CDR3 DNA sequence: TGTGCCTGGAAAGAGACCTGGAGCACTGAAGCTTTCTTT. Translation: CAWKETWSTEAFF. The entire variable domain, with the rest obtained from reference TRBV30 and TRBJ1-1, is as follows: SQTIHQWPATLVQPVGSPLSLECTVEGTSNPNLYWYRQAAGRGLQLLFYSVGIGQISSEVPQNLSASRPQDRQFILSSKKLLLSDSGFYLCAWKETWSTEAFFGQGTRLTVV.

The chain couples TRBV6-2 or TRBV6-3 to TRBJ2-3; tentatively, D is TRBD2 (6 bases). The germline V gene has CDR1 MNHEY and CDR2 SVGEGT. The CDR3 is 20 residues long. V gave up 4 bases and J gave up 0 bases, with 26 bases separating them. CDR3 protein: CASSSLGASQRAPSTDTQYF. The CDR3 DNA follows: TGTGCCAGCAGTTCCCTTGGGGCCTCCCAGCGGGCCCCTAGCACAGATACGCAGTATTTT.

The V gene is TRBV7-2, the J gene TRBJ2-3; D remains ambiguous. Per germline, CDR1 SGHTA and CDR2 FQGNSA. There are 16 residues in the CDR3. Trimming stripped 6 bases from V and 3 bases from J, with 19 bases between. CDR3 sequence reads: CASRRVPTPGTDTQYF. CDR3 sequence (DNA): TGTGCCAGCAGAAGAGTTCCCACTCCAGGAACAGATACGCAGTATTTT.

The sample holds a few counts of this clonotype. The V gene is TRBV29-1, the J gene TRBJ1-2; D gene uncertain. The CDR3 has 15 residues. Germline CDR1 and CDR2: SQVTM and ANQGSEA. Trimming shortened V by 2 bases and J by 0 bases, and 13 bases separated the two germline ends. As DNA, the CDR3 is TGCAGCGTTGAATGGCACGACTTAGCTAACTATGGCTACACCTTC. Translation gives CSVEWHDLANYGYTF.

Only a few counts were recorded for this clonotype. The chain is built from TRBV7-8 and TRBJ1-3; weak D call: TRBD1 (5 bases). Germline V gene sequence: CDR1 SGHVS, CDR2 FQNEAQ. The CDR3 has 16 residues. Trimming took 4 bases from V and 4 from J, leaving 17 bases between them. In nucleotides, the CDR3 is TGTGCCAGCAGCTCTTACGCCGACAGTCGCGGAAACACCATATATTTT. Its protein product is CASSSYADSRGNTIYF.